The present T cell receptor (beta chain) was sequenced within a study of cytomegalovirus exposure and HLA in healthy donors. Study results and limitations: High sensitivity and specificity were reportedly achieved when the classifier diagnosed cytomegalovirus status.

Of note for this clone: Its antigen is still unknown.

J was trimmed by 8 bases and V by 3 bases; bases with no gene match: 6. The CDR3 consists of 15 residues. Germline CDR1 and CDR2: LGHNA and YSLEER. 60 Vbeta and 13 Jbeta primers were used in PCR. Libraries were prepared by immunoSEQ multiplex PCR; TCRdb keeps only in-frame clonotypes and omits some of them. The data show more than 200,000 clones, with roughly 85% seen just once and about 1.8% held by the top ten. This receptor was obtained from a man between 18 and 35 years old in good health and CMV-seronegative. V usage is TRBV4-3 and J usage is TRBJ1-6; 8 nucleotides line up with TRBD1. The sample was PBMCs. CDR3 nucleotides: TGCGCCAGCAGCCACGTACAGGGGGTTGATTCACCCCTCCACTTT. It specifies CASSHVQGVDSPLHF.